These 26 T cell receptor beta chains originate from one sample sequenced in a study of OX40 agonist ivuxolimab in advanced cancers. The method was immunoSEQ multiplex PCR; TCRdb's version includes in-frame clones alone and lacks a portion of them. This table holds about 70,000 clones, about 81% found once. Material: CD4+ or CD8+ T cells sorted from blood, obtained in a trial of the OX40 agonist ivuxolimab. The receptors originated from an adult with an advanced solid tumor such as melanoma, head and neck, liver or kidney cancer.

This chain uses TRBV13 with TRBJ2-7; a possible D gene is TRBD2 (5 bases). CDR3 length: 17 residues. Germline lookup yields CDR1 PRHDT and CDR2 FYEKMQ (reference sequence). V was pared by 6 bases and J by 1 base, with 22 bases between. The DNA of the CDR3 is TGTGCCAGCAGTCCGGCTGGACTTGAGAATGTATCCTACGAGCAGTACTTC. Encoded protein: CASSPAGLENVSYEQYF.

The chain employs TRBV2 and TRBJ2-7; maybe TRBD2 (5 bases). Trimming stripped 1 base from V and 1 base from J, with 11 bases between. The CDR3 has 15 amino acids. CDR1 is SNHLY and CDR2 is FYNNEI in the germline V gene. For the CDR3, the DNA is TGTGCCAGCAGTGAAGGGACTGGGGAGTCCTACGAGCAGTACTTC. The encoded protein is CASSEGTGESYEQYF.

The J gene is TRBJ2-3, the V gene TRBV9; no definite D call. V was cut by 0 bases and J by 4 bases, with 6 bases left in between. The CDR3 consists of 13 residues. Per germline, CDR1 SGDLS and CDR2 YYNGEE. Here the CDR3 DNA reads TGTGCCAGCAGCGTAGCCAGCCCAGATACGCAGTATTTT. Its translation is CASSVASPDTQYF.

The table lists this clone with a count of one. The chain joins TRBV27 to TRBJ1-1; the D gene is possibly TRBD1 (5 bases). Per germline, CDR1 MNHEY and CDR2 SMNVEV (reference sequence). This CDR3 has 14 amino acids. The V end was cut by 2 bases, the J end by 1 base, with 8 bases between. CDR3 sequence reads: CASSLAGTNTEAFF. The CDR3 coding sequence is TGTGCCAGCAGTTTAGCGGGGACGAACACTGAAGCTTTCTTT.

The genes are TRBV7-2 and TRBJ2-1, with TRBD2 as a possible D gene (6 bases). This CDR3 comprises 16 residues. V was clipped by 7 bases and J by 10 bases, with 26 bases between them. The germline gives CDR1 SGHTA, CDR2 FQGNSA. Here the CDR3 reads CASTPLGARRGREQFF. DNA for the CDR3: TGTGCCAGCACCCCTCTGGGAGCTAGGCGGGGTAGGGAGCAGTTCTTC.

This chain links TRBV30 with TRBJ2-7; no firm D call. Trimming removed 6 bases at V and 12 bases at J, with 12 bases between. CDR3 length equals 9 residues. Looked up from germline, CDR1 is GTSNPN and CDR2 is SVGIG (reference sequence). The CDR3 spells CACQKLGYF. Written as DNA, the CDR3 is TGTGCCTGCCAAAAATTGGGGTACTTC.

The chain employs TRBV4-2 and TRBJ2-1; D not resolved. V was trimmed by 3 bases and J by 7 bases, leaving 10 bases between them. The CDR3 is 13 amino acids. Germline V CDR1 and CDR2: LGHNA, YNFKEQ. DNA of the CDR3: TGTGCCAGCAGCCAGGACCTGTTGAATGAGCAGTTCTTC. Translation: CASSQDLLNEQFF.

The rearrangement uses TRBV6-5 and TRBJ2-7; D possibly matches TRBD1 or TRBD2 (5 bases each). The germline CDR1 and CDR2 sequences are MNHEY and SVGAGI. The CDR3 runs to 15 residues. V was pared by 0 bases and J by 3 bases, with 12 bases between. This CDR3 reads CASSYSITGLYEQYF. CDR3 in DNA: TGTGCCAGCAGTTACTCGATCACAGGACTCTACGAGCAGTACTTC.

The chain joins TRBV30 to TRBJ1-1; D ambiguous. V was pared by 3 bases and J by 4 bases, with 12 bases between. This CDR3 comprises 13 residues. Germline CDR1 GTSNPN, CDR2 SVGIG (reference sequence). CDR3 residues: CAWRTSPTTEAFF. Written as DNA, the CDR3 is TGTGCCTGGAGGACATCTCCTACCACTGAAGCTTTCTTT. The variable domain in full, completed from reference TRBV30 and TRBJ1-1, reads SQTIHQWPATLVQPVGSPLSLECTVEGTSNPNLYWYRQAAGRGLQLLFYSVGIGQISSEVPQNLSASRPQDRQFILSSKKLLLSDSGFYLCAWRTSPTTEAFFGQGTRLTVV.

V usage is TRBV7-8 and J usage is TRBJ2-7, with 7 nucleotides matching TRBD2. Germline CDR1 and CDR2: SGHVS and FQNEAQ. The length of the CDR3 is 15 residues. Germline trimming cut 7 bases from V and 4 bases from J; bases unmatched to any gene: 13. In DNA form, the CDR3 reads TGTGCCAGCATCCCCGGACTAGGTCCAATTTACGAGCAGTACTTC. Amino acids: CASIPGLGPIYEQYF.

The chain recombines TRBV2 with TRBJ2-3; the D is unclear. Trimming took off 7 bases at V and 2 bases at J, with 10 bases between the two ends. Germline lookup yields CDR1 SNHLY and CDR2 FYNNEI. The CDR3 loop spans 13 amino acids. The CDR3 sequence: CASNPEFTDTQYF. CDR3 nucleotides: TGTGCCAGCAACCCCGAATTCACAGATACGCAGTATTTT. The variable domain in full, with the rest retrieved from reference TRBV2 and TRBJ2-3, is EPEVTQTPSHQVTQMGQEVILRCVPISNHLYFYWYRQILGQKVEFLVSFYNNEISEKSEIFDDQFSVERPDGSNFTLKIRSTKLEDSAMYFCASNPEFTDTQYFGPGTRLTVL.

V usage is TRBV6-5 and J usage is TRBJ1-2, with a weak D call TRBD1 (6 bases). V was cut by 4 bases and J by 2 bases, with 11 bases left in between. The CDR3 spans 14 residues. CDR1 is MNHEY and CDR2 is SVGAGI in the germline V gene. The DNA for the CDR3 is TGTGCCAGCAGTTCTGACAGGACAAACTATGGCTACACCTTC. Amino acid sequence: CASSSDRTNYGYTF.

The V call is TRBV27, the J call TRBJ1-2, with D possibly being TRBD1 (5 bases). The CDR3 contains 16 residues. Per germline, CDR1 MNHEY and CDR2 SMNVEV (reference sequence). V was clipped by 2 bases and J by 4 bases, with 17 bases between them. CDR3 loop: CASSLRGGDSGYGYTF. For the CDR3, the DNA is TGTGCCAGCAGTTTAAGGGGAGGGGATTCGGGCTATGGCTACACCTTC.

V and J are TRBV4-3 and TRBJ2-3; D tentatively reads TRBD1 or TRBD2 (5 bases each). The V end lost 1 base, the J end lost 0 bases, and 5 bases lay between the germline ends. The germline V gene has CDR1 LGHNA and CDR2 YSLEER. This CDR3 contains 14 residues. The CDR3 DNA follows: TGCGCCAGCAGCCAAGGGGACAGCACAGATACGCAGTATTTT. Residues: CASSQGDSTDTQYF.

The chain joins TRBV6-5 to TRBJ1-5, with TRBD1 as a possible D gene (5 bases). This CDR3 is 13 amino acids long. V lost 6 bases and J lost 5, with 11 bases in between. Germline values: CDR1 MNHEY, CDR2 SVGAGI. The CDR3 DNA reads TGTGCCAGCAGGCTTCAGGGAGATCAGCCCCAGCATTTT. Translated: CASRLQGDQPQHF.

The rearrangement links TRBV6-6 to TRBJ1-1; 7 nucleotides align to TRBD1. V was pared by 1 base and J by 1 base, with 6 bases of the junction left unmatched. The CDR3 is 16 amino acids. Germline CDR1 and CDR2: MNHNY and SVGAGI (reference sequence). The CDR3 DNA sequence: TGTGCCAGCAGTTACTGGACAGGCTTATCGAACACTGAAGCTTTCTTT. It translates to CASSYWTGLSNTEAFF.

This chain joins TRBV9 and TRBJ1-1, with no clear D. The CDR3 is 15 amino acids. Germline V gene data show CDR1 as SGDLS and CDR2 as YYNGEE. Trimming stripped 4 bases from V and 0 bases from J, with 13 bases between. The CDR3 reads CASSPPGGMNTEAFF. CDR3 DNA: TGTGCCAGCAGCCCCCCGGGCGGAATGAACACTGAAGCTTTCTTT.

This clone has only one observation. This chain uses TRBV7-2 with TRBJ2-1, with D uncertain. The CDR3 runs 13 residues. Trimming removed 0 bases from V and 8 bases from J, with 8 bases in between. The germline gives CDR1 SGHTA, CDR2 FQGNSA. CDR3 in amino acids: CASSLAHRDEQFF. In DNA form, the CDR3 reads TGTGCCAGCAGCTTAGCGCATCGGGATGAGCAGTTCTTC.

CDR3 in DNA: TGTGCCAGCAGTGATTCAGGGGCTGTTAATCAGCCCCAGCATTTT. It specifies CASSDSGAVNQPQHF. This sequence joins TRBV25-1 and TRBJ1-5; weak D call: TRBD1 (6 bases). Germline V gene lookup returns CDR1 MGHDK and CDR2 SYGVNS. The CDR3 is 15 residues long. With 3 bases removed from V and 4 bases from J, the gap between germline ends came to 13 bases.

In its sample, this clone was seen once. This rearrangement joins TRBV11-3 to TRBJ2-7, with 7 bases aligning to TRBD1. There are 15 residues in the CDR3. V shed 3 bases, J shed 0 bases, and the junction held 5 bases outside the gene matches. Germline assignment: CDR1 SGHNT and CDR2 YENEEA. The CDR3 DNA reads as TGTGCCAGCAGCTTCCAGACAGGGAACTCCTACGAGCAGTACTTC. Translating gives CASSFQTGNSYEQYF.

This chain joins TRBV30 and TRBJ2-1, with 9 bases fitting TRBD2. Germline values: CDR1 GTSNPN, CDR2 SVGIG (reference sequence). The ends lost 7 bases at V and 2 bases at J; junction bases unmatched: 3. The length of the CDR3 is 13 residues. The CDR3 coding sequence is TGTGCCTATCGGACTAGCGCCTACAATGAGCAGTTCTTC. Its translation is CAYRTSAYNEQFF.

The rearrangement links TRBV5-1 to TRBJ2-3; the D gene is possibly TRBD1 (5 bases). V lost 5 bases, J lost 5 bases, and 15 bases lay in between. Per germline, CDR1 SGHRS and CDR2 YFSETQ. CDR3 length equals 14 residues. This chain's CDR3 is CASSPGQAEDTQYF. The CDR3 DNA reads as TGCGCCAGCAGTCCAGGGCAGGCGGAAGATACGCAGTATTTT. The full variable domain, rest sourced from reference TRBV5-1 and TRBJ2-3, is KAGVTQTPRYLIKTRGQQVTLSCSPISGHRSVSWYQQTPGQGLQFLFEYFSETQRNKGNFPGRFSGRQFSNSRSEMNVSTLELGDSALYLCASSPGQAEDTQYFGPGTRLTVL.

The chain uses TRBV21-1 and TRBJ2-1; TRBD1, the table's D call, was not compared with the DNA. TRBV21-1 is termed a pseudogene. CDR3 length: 18 amino acids. CDR3 amino acids: CASSKGFMGTAIYNEQFF. CDR3 sequence (DNA): TGTGCCAGCAGCAAAGGTTTTATGGGGACAGCCATCTACAATGAGCAGTTCTTC.

This clone was counted only a few times. The rearrangement links TRBV4-2 to TRBJ1-1; no clear D gene. This CDR3 region has 15 residues. V gave up 0 bases and J gave up 4 bases, with 12 bases separating them. The germline V gene has CDR1 LGHNA and CDR2 YNFKEQ. CDR3 DNA sequence: TGTGCCAGCAGCCAAGATGAGGGAGGGAGCACTGAAGCTTTCTTT. It encodes CASSQDEGGSTEAFF.

The genes are TRBV25-1 and TRBJ2-7, with D unclear. Deletions cut 10 bases from V and 4 bases from J, with 8 bases between. This CDR3 comprises 10 residues. Germline V gene data show CDR1 as MGHDK and CDR2 as SYGVNS. CDR3 region: CATHQYEQYF. CDR3 nucleotides: TGTGCCACCCACCAGTACGAGCAGTACTTC.

This chain links TRBV19 with TRBJ1-4, with D possibly TRBD1 on 6 matching bases. This CDR3 is 15 amino acids long. The ends were cut back, 6 bases at V and 8 bases at J, with 19 bases in the middle. Germline CDR1 LNHDA, CDR2 SQIVND (reference sequence). DNA for the CDR3: TGTGCCAGTAGCAACCACGGGGCCCAGGGGGAAAAACTGTTTTTT. Protein: CASSNHGAQGEKLFF.